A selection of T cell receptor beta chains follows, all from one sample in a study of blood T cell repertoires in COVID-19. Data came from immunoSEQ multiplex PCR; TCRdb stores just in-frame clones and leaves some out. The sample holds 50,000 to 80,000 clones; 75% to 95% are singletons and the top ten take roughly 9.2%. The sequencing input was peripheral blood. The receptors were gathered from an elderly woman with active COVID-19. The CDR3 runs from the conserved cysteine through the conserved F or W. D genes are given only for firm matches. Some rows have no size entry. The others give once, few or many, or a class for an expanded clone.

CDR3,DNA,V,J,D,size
CASSFSQGSDTQYF,TGTGCCAGCAGCTTTTCTCAGGGGTCAGATACGCAGTATTTT,TRBV5-4,TRBJ2-3,-,-
CASSDRDYRFDEQFF,TGTGCCAGCAGCGACCGGGACTATCGTTTCGATGAGCAGTTCTTC,TRBV3-1/TRBV3-2,TRBJ2-1,TRBD2,-
CASSLTSGGAGELFF,TGCGCCAGCAGCCTGACTAGCGGGGGGGCCGGGGAGCTGTTTTTT,TRBV5-1,TRBJ2-2,TRBD2,-
CASRPRGAVSDTQYF,TGTGCCAGCAGGCCTCGGGGGGCCGTCTCAGATACGCAGTATTTT,TRBV6-5,TRBJ2-3,-,-
CASSPSRDSNQETQYF,TGTGCCAGCAGCCCCAGCCGGGACAGCAACCAAGAGACCCAGTACTTC,TRBV5-4,TRBJ2-5,TRBD1,-
CASSETRESNSPLHF,TGTGCCAGCAGTGAGACTCGGGAATCTAATTCACCCCTCCACTTT,TRBV6-1,TRBJ1-6,-,-
CASSQDRGSDTQYF,TGTGCCAGCAGCCAAGATCGGGGATCGGATACGCAGTATTTT,TRBV3-1/TRBV3-2,TRBJ2-3,-,few
CASTQWSNQPQHF,TGTGCCAGCACTCAGTGGAGCAATCAGCCCCAGCATTTT,TRBV2,TRBJ1-5,-,-
CSASLSDLYTDTQYF,TGCAGTGCTAGTCTATCTGACTTATACACAGATACGCAGTATTTT,TRBV20-1,TRBJ2-3,-,-
CASSDSGRGLRYTF,TGTGCCAGCAGTGACTCCGGCAGGGGTCTACGCTACACCTTC,TRBV6-4,TRBJ1-2,-,-
CASSLAANSPLHF,TGTGCCAGCAGCTTAGCCGCGAATTCACCCCTCCACTTT,TRBV7-8,TRBJ1-6,-,-
CASSLSGVGDEQFF,TGTGCCAGCAGCTTATCAGGGGTGGGGGATGAGCAGTTCTTC,TRBV11-2,TRBJ2-1,-,-
CASSYLKGRADGEQFF,TGTGCCAGCAGTTACTTAAAAGGGAGGGCCGACGGTGAGCAGTTCTTC,TRBV6-6,TRBJ2-1,TRBD2,once
CASNLGGNEQFF,TGTGCCAGCAACTTAGGCGGGAATGAGCAGTTCTTC,TRBV7-9,TRBJ2-1,-,-
CASSLEATGTEAFF,TGTGCCAGCAGCTTAGAGGCGACAGGGACTGAAGCTTTCTTT,TRBV11-3,TRBJ1-1,TRBD1,-
CASSLFEAGRSQKLFF,TGTGCCAGCAGCTTGTTCGAGGCGGGAAGGTCGCAAAAACTGTTTTTT,TRBV5-6,TRBJ1-4,-,-
CASRITGLDTQYF,TGTGCCAGCAGGATTACAGGGCTGGATACGCAGTATTTT,TRBV5-4,TRBJ2-3,-,-
CASSQSTGGRGETQYF,TGCGCCAGCAGTCAATCGACCGGCGGGCGGGGGGAGACCCAGTACTTC,TRBV23-1,TRBJ2-5,TRBD2,-
CSASRQGWTGELFF,TGCAGTGCTAGTCGGCAGGGGTGGACCGGGGAGCTGTTTTTT,TRBV20-1,TRBJ2-2,-,-
CASSLTSAYEQYF,TGTGCCAGCAGCTTAACTAGCGCTTACGAGCAGTACTTC,TRBV11-3,TRBJ2-7,TRBD2,-
CASSQTVGYTF,TGTGCCAGCAGCCAAACGGTGGGCTACACCTTC,TRBV7-9,TRBJ1-2,-,-
CASSLITPLGQSSEAFF,TGTGCCAGCAGTTTAATTACCCCCCTCGGACAGTCGTCTGAAGCTTTCTTT,TRBV27,TRBJ1-1,-,-
CASTRTGWVETQYF,TGTGCCAGCACCCGGACAGGATGGGTGGAGACCCAGTACTTC,TRBV7-9,TRBJ2-5,TRBD1,-
CASSDGAERHTQYF,TGTGCCAGCAGTGACGGAGCGGAGAGGCATACGCAGTATTTT,TRBV2,TRBJ2-3,-,-
CASSRGPGNTEAFF,TGTGCCAGCTCAAGGGGCCCGGGGAACACTGAAGCTTTCTTT,TRBV18,TRBJ1-1,-,-
CASSFDRGVKPQHF,TGTGCCAGCAGTTTCGACAGGGGGGTGAAGCCCCAGCATTTT,TRBV6-2/TRBV6-3,TRBJ1-5,TRBD1,-
CASSQDENSNQPQHF,TGCGCCAGCAGCCAAGACGAGAATAGCAATCAGCCCCAGCATTTT,TRBV4-1,TRBJ1-5,-,-
CASSTDRGPNQPQHF,TGTGCCAGCAGCACGGACAGGGGGCCAAATCAGCCCCAGCATTTT,TRBV5-4,TRBJ1-5,TRBD1,-
CSASGSGLWSYNEQFF,TGCAGTGCTAGTGGCTCCGGACTATGGAGCTACAATGAGCAGTTCTTC,TRBV20-1,TRBJ2-1,-,-
CASSLAGTGVYEQYF,TGCGCCAGCAGCTTGGCCGGGACAGGGGTCTACGAGCAGTACTTC,TRBV5-1,TRBJ2-7,TRBD1,-
CASPPPGLAGPRDEQFF,TGTGCCAGTCCCCCTCCGGGACTAGCGGGGCCGCGGGATGAGCAGTTCTTC,TRBV19,TRBJ2-1,TRBD2,-
CAISGRAGSGGETQYF,TGTGCCATCAGTGGTCGGGCCGGGAGTGGAGGTGAGACCCAGTACTTC,TRBV10-3,TRBJ2-5,-,-
CASSEPSGIRSEQFF,TGTGCCAGCAGCGAACCTAGCGGGATCCGTTCTGAGCAGTTCTTC,TRBV5-4,TRBJ2-1,TRBD2,-
CASRVGRSNYGYTF,TGTGCCAGCAGGGTTGGCAGGTCTAACTATGGCTACACCTTC,TRBV6-5,TRBJ1-2,-,-
CASSQARGGEQYF,TGTGCCAGCAGCCAAGCTCGGGGAGGCGAGCAGTACTTC,TRBV3-1/TRBV3-2,TRBJ2-7,-,-
CASSLMERVTGAGNTIYF,TGCGCCAGCAGCTTAATGGAGAGGGTAACAGGGGCTGGAAACACCATATATTTT,TRBV5-1,TRBJ1-3,TRBD1,-
CASSFLNPGVGYTF,TGTGCCAGCAGCTTTCTGAACCCGGGTGTGGGCTACACCTTC,TRBV5-6,TRBJ1-2,-,many
CASSPPAASTDTQYF,TGTGCCAGCAGCCCCCCGGCGGCTAGCACAGATACGCAGTATTTT,TRBV21-1,TRBJ2-3,-,-
CATSDLRGGSTGELFF,TGTGCCACCAGTGATTTGCGGGGGGGAAGCACCGGGGAGCTGTTTTTT,TRBV24-1,TRBJ2-2,TRBD2,-
CASSFGADRVRTEAFF,TGTGCCAGCAGTTTCGGGGCGGACAGGGTGCGCACTGAAGCTTTCTTT,TRBV27,TRBJ1-1,TRBD1,-
CASSQEPSANTGELFF,TGCGCCAGCAGCCAAGAACCTAGCGCGAACACCGGGGAGCTGTTTTTT,TRBV4-1,TRBJ2-2,-,-
CASSSSGTGSWETQYF,TGTGCCAGCTCATCGTCCGGGACAGGGTCCTGGGAGACCCAGTACTTC,TRBV18,TRBJ2-5,TRBD1,-
CASSLGVGTITITDTQYF,TGTGCCAGCAGCTTGGGTGTGGGGACTATAACTATTACAGATACGCAGTATTTT,TRBV5-5,TRBJ2-3,TRBD2,once
CASSRKGNSNQPQHF,TGTGCCAGCAGTAGGAAGGGGAATAGCAATCAGCCCCAGCATTTT,TRBV6-5,TRBJ1-5,-,-
CASSQGMVSSYNEQFF,TGTGCCAGCAGCCAGGGGATGGTTAGCTCCTACAATGAGCAGTTCTTC,TRBV6-4,TRBJ2-1,-,-
CASSSPGQGYQETQYF,TGCGCCAGCAGCTCTCCGGGACAGGGGTACCAAGAGACCCAGTACTTC,TRBV4-1,TRBJ2-5,TRBD1,few
CASSQVGRGIYTDTQYF,TGTGCCAGCAGCCAAGTAGGGCGGGGGATTTACACAGATACGCAGTATTTT,TRBV3-1/TRBV3-2,TRBJ2-3,TRBD2,-
CASSPGGGRSSYEQYF,TGCGCCAGCAGCCCTGGCGGGGGTAGGAGCTCCTACGAGCAGTACTTC,TRBV5-1,TRBJ2-7,TRBD2,-
CASSTQSTEGETQYF,TGCGCCAGCAGCACCCAATCGACAGAAGGGGAGACCCAGTACTTC,TRBV5-1,TRBJ2-5,-,once
CASTSGSYNEQFF,TGTGCCAGTACTAGCGGGAGCTACAATGAGCAGTTCTTC,TRBV6-5,TRBJ2-1,TRBD2,-
CAWSDGQGLTQPQHF,TGTGCCTGGAGTGACGGACAGGGCCTAACTCAGCCCCAGCATTTT,TRBV30,TRBJ1-5,TRBD1,few
CASSQSTGGVNEKLFF,TGTGCCAGCAGTCAAAGTACAGGGGGCGTGAATGAAAAACTGTTTTTT,TRBV28,TRBJ1-4,TRBD1,-
CASGLVLGGKGDTQYF,TGTGCTAGTGGTTTGGTACTGGGGGGGAAGGGAGATACGCAGTATTTT,TRBV12-5,TRBJ2-3,TRBD2,once